This TCR beta chain is from a study of T-cell memory formation after mild COVID-19. Whole-study context: There were largely donor-specific TCR clusters. General observations from the study: Pre-infection memory already had some responding clones, implying cross-reactive memory joined. CM and EM subsets held most contracting CD4+ clones; EMRA held CD8+ ones. The authors did not confirm SARS-CoV-2 specificity of second-wave clones peaking day 37.

The table lists this clonotype with a few counts. Its antigen is not identified. TCRdb reprocessed the 5' RACE reads with MiXCR, giving one entry per CDR3 protein. Among 260,000 or so distinct CDR3 sequences listed, approximately 15% were seen once. The CDR3 runs 15 residues. With 6 bases clipped from V and 5 bases from J, the junction kept 7 bases outside the gene matches. The germline gives CDR1 MNHEY, CDR2 SVGAGI. This chain connects TRBV6-5 to TRBJ2-5, with 12 bases fitting TRBD2. Sequenced input: PBMCs or a T cell subset sorted from them (not recorded which). This sequence was found in a man between 18 and 35 years old who had mild COVID-19 (a few samples of this study predate the infection). Cell type and time point are not known. In DNA, the CDR3 is TGTGCCAGCAGAGGTCTAGCGGGGGGGCCGGAGACCCAGTACTTC. It specifies CASRGLAGGPETQYF.